These 13 T cell receptor beta chains share one sample of origin, sequenced in a study of OX40 agonist ivuxolimab in advanced cancers. Receptor libraries were prepared by the immunoSEQ multiplex PCR assay. TCRdb re-hosts the immuneACCESS table, in-frame sequences only. Its copies lack some clones; in the studies checked, an unresolved V gene accounts for under half of them, and the cause for the rest is not known. Here the sample has about 73,000 clones; 85% occur a single time. The biggest ten clones account for about 0.66% of the sample. The material was CD4+ or CD8+ T cells sorted from blood, obtained in a trial of the OX40 agonist ivuxolimab. The receptors were gathered from an adult with an advanced solid tumor such as melanoma, head and neck, liver or kidney cancer.

The chain is built from TRBV6-1 and TRBJ1-6; D is possibly TRBD1 (6 bases). The CDR3 spans 16 residues. Germline CDR1 and CDR2: MNHNS and SASEGT. With 1 base removed from V and 4 bases from J, the gap between germline ends came to 11 bases. DNA for the CDR3: TGTGCCAGCAGTGAAGACCAGGGGTCTTATAATTCACCCCTCCACTTT. Translation gives CASSEDQGSYNSPLHF.

The genes are TRBV19 and TRBJ1-2; 8 positions agree with TRBD1. The junction had 8 bases not matched to a gene; V was cut back by 8 bases and J by 6 bases. The CDR3 is 13 amino acids. Germline lookup yields CDR1 LNHDA and CDR2 SQIVND (reference sequence). For the CDR3, the DNA is TGTGCCAGTGGACAGGGCTACCTAGATGGCTACACCTTC. Residues: CASGQGYLDGYTF.

V is TRBV7-2 and J is TRBJ2-1, with 9 bases that match TRBD2. This CDR3 has 15 residues. V was pared by 5 bases and J by 3 bases, with 5 bases of the junction left unmatched. Germline lookup yields CDR1 SGHTA and CDR2 FQGNSA. The CDR3 sequence is CASSRLADNYNEQFF. CDR3 in DNA: TGTGCCAGCAGCCGACTAGCGGATAACTACAATGAGCAGTTCTTC.

V and J are TRBV5-1 and TRBJ2-3; 9 nucleotides match TRBD1. Germline CDR1 is SGHRS and CDR2 is YFSETQ. V was pared by 0 bases and J by 9 bases, with 11 bases of the junction left unmatched. This CDR3 is built from 16 residues. Here the CDR3 DNA reads TGCGCCAGCAGCTTGGGGGACAGGGCTCTGGGGTCGACGCAGTATTTT. Translated, it gives CASSLGDRALGSTQYF.

This clone was picked up one time. The chain couples TRBV14 to TRBJ1-2; no firm D call. The CDR3 is 14 residues long. V was shortened by 1 base and J by 8 bases, with 14 bases between the two germline ends. Germline V lookup: CDR1 SGHDN, CDR2 FVKESK. CDR3 in DNA: TGTGCCAGCAGCCAAGCGTCCGGCGTACGGGGCTACACCTTC. Encoded protein: CASSQASGVRGYTF.

The CDR3 region has the DNA TGTGCCAGCAGCCCTAGCAGCTCCTACAATGAGCAGTTCTTC. This gives the protein CASSPSSSYNEQFF. The rearrangement joins TRBV7-9 to TRBJ2-1, with D perhaps matching TRBD2 (5 bases). V lost 5 bases and J 0 bases, leaving 8 bases between the germline ends. From germline, CDR1 is SEHNR and CDR2 FQNEAQ (reference sequence). This CDR3 has 14 amino acids.

The chain has TRBV7-8 and TRBJ2-3; D assignment may be TRBD1 or TRBD2 (6 bases each). Per the germline V gene, CDR1 is SGHVS and CDR2 is FQNEAQ. V was trimmed by 5 bases and J by 6 bases, leaving 21 bases between them. This CDR3 is 16 amino acids long. CDR3 protein: CASSPRRDTAQDTQYF. As DNA, the CDR3 is TGTGCCAGCAGCCCCCGGCGGGACACTGCTCAGGATACGCAGTATTTT. The whole variable domain, filled in from reference TRBV7-8 and TRBJ2-3, reads GAGVSQSPRYKVAKRGQDVALRCDPISGHVSLFWYQQALGQGPEFLTYFQNEAQLDKSGLPSDRFFAERPEGSVSTLKIQRTQQEDSAVYLCASSPRRDTAQDTQYFGPGTRLTVL.

The chain employs TRBV30 and TRBJ1-2; D possibly corresponds to TRBD1 (5 bases). Between the trimmed V and J ends, which lost 4 bases and 4 bases, there was a span of 13 bases. The CDR3 consists of 13 residues. CDR1 is GTSNPN and CDR2 is SVGIG in the germline V gene (reference sequence). In DNA, the CDR3 is TGTGCCTGGACTCCGACAGCGAGCTATGGCTACACCTTC. This encodes CAWTPTASYGYTF.

This clone was recorded once. The chain joins TRBV7-2 to TRBJ1-3; D is unclear. From germline, CDR1 is SGHTA and CDR2 FQGNSA. V lost 0 bases, J lost 1 base, and 10 bases lay in between. The CDR3 runs 16 residues. In nucleotides, the CDR3 is TGTGCCAGCAGCTTAGCGGCCAGCCCTTCTGGAAACACCATATATTTT. As protein: CASSLAASPSGNTIYF.

The chain uses TRBV19 and TRBJ2-5; TRBD2 matches 11 bases. V was pared by 5 bases and J by 7 bases, with 15 bases of the junction left unmatched. The CDR3 extends over 17 amino acids. The germline V gene encodes CDR1 LNHDA and CDR2 SQIVND (reference sequence). This chain's CDR3 is CASSELAGASSFVTQYF. CDR3 nucleotide sequence: TGTGCCAGTAGTGAACTAGCGGGGGCCTCGTCGTTTGTGACCCAGTACTTC.

This sequence joins TRBV7-3 and TRBJ2-5, with a possible D match to TRBD1 (5 bases). The CDR3 covers 14 residues. Germline V gives CDR1 SGHTA, CDR2 FQGTGA. V was clipped by 4 bases and J by 2 bases, with 11 bases between them. In nucleotides, the CDR3 is TGTGCCAGCAGCTCCCAGGGTAGGCAAGAGACCCAGTACTTC. Residues: CASSSQGRQETQYF.

The chain has TRBV2 and TRBJ1-2; 7 positions match TRBD1. The CDR3 covers 13 residues. The germline gives CDR1 SNHLY, CDR2 FYNNEI. V trimming: 5 bases; J trimming: 4 bases; junction bases outside the gene matches: 4. CDR3 region: CASSYRGPYGYTF. The CDR3 region has the DNA TGTGCCAGCAGTTACAGGGGACCCTATGGCTACACCTTC.

In its sample, this clone was seen once. The chain carries TRBV20-1 and TRBJ1-1, with D possibly being TRBD1 (6 bases). Trimming took off 5 bases at V and 5 bases at J, with 9 bases between the two ends. Germline V gene data show CDR1 as DFQATT and CDR2 as SNEGSKA (reference sequence). CDR3 length: 11 amino acids. In DNA, the CDR3 is TGCAGTGCTGAGGGGGATACTGAAGCTTTCTTT. Amino acids: CSAEGDTEAFF.